The TCR beta chain described here comes from a study of blood T cell repertoires in COVID-19. As processed by the authors: Estimation of nucleated cell counts was performed using reference gene primer amplification. Some clones are missing from TCRdb's copy, which holds only in-frame ones; the method was immunoSEQ multiplex PCR. V, J and clone size derive from that table, while D and trimming were established from the DNA sequence. The table shows about 260,000 clones, with around 90% occurring only once. Ages ranged from about 18 to 90 years, with residence in 24 US areas. Up to 2 weeks before entering the study, exposed participants had met a COVID-19 case. CDR1 is LNHDA and CDR2 is SQIVND in the germline V gene (reference sequence). This CDR3 contains 13 residues. With 7 bases clipped from V and 9 bases from J, the junction kept 12 bases outside the gene matches.

This chain links TRBV19 with TRBJ2-7; 7 bases line up with TRBD1. The receptor comes from a woman in her 40s who had been exposed to COVID-19. Sequencing was done on a sample of PBMCs or T cells enriched from blood (not recorded which). The CDR3 reads CASTPKGGKRQYF. The CDR3 nucleotides read TGTGCCAGTACCCCCAAAGGGGGCAAGCGGCAGTACTTC.